The 8 T cell receptor beta chains below were found in one sample sequenced in a study of OX40 agonist ivuxolimab in advanced cancers. Here immunoSEQ multiplex PCR was the method, and the copy in TCRdb shows in-frame clones only, minus some. The table lists approximately 47,000 clones, about 93% of them singletons. Sequencing was performed on CD4+ or CD8+ T cells sorted from blood, taken in a trial of the OX40 agonist ivuxolimab. Receptor source: an adult with an advanced solid tumor such as melanoma, head and neck, liver or kidney cancer.

This chain uses TRBV5-1 with TRBJ2-6; D might be TRBD2 (5 bases). V was pared by 0 bases and J by 0 bases, with 22 bases between. There are 21 residues in the CDR3. Germline V gene lookup returns CDR1 SGHRS and CDR2 YFSETQ. CDR3 DNA sequence: TGCGCCAGCAGCTTGGTTAGCCCTTTTGGAGCGGCCCTCTCTGGGGCCAACGTCCTGACTTTC. Residues: CASSLVSPFGAALSGANVLTF.

The V and J genes are TRBV19 and TRBJ2-5, with D possibly TRBD1 on 5 matching bases. The CDR3 is 15 residues long. Deletions cut 0 bases from V and 2 bases from J, with 10 bases between. Germline lookup yields CDR1 LNHDA and CDR2 SQIVND (reference sequence). CDR3 residues: CASSIEPQGQETQYF. CDR3 coding DNA: TGTGCCAGTAGTATAGAGCCGCAGGGACAAGAGACCCAGTACTTC.

V is TRBV4-1 and J is TRBJ1-5, with TRBD1 identical over 7 bases. V was pared by 0 bases and J by 0 bases, with 2 bases of the junction left unmatched. Per germline, CDR1 MGHRA and CDR2 YSYEKL. The CDR3 extends over 16 amino acids. CDR3 amino acids: CASSQETGYSNQPQHF. Here the CDR3 DNA reads TGCGCCAGCAGCCAAGAGACAGGGTATAGCAATCAGCCCCAGCATTTT.

This chain uses TRBV5-6 with TRBJ1-4; D not resolved. Germline CDR1 reads SGHDT; CDR2 reads YYEEEE. The CDR3 extends over 14 amino acids. V lost 1 base, J lost 7 bases, and 11 bases lay in between. This CDR3 reads CASSLLDGFEKLFF. DNA of the CDR3: TGTGCCAGCAGCTTGTTGGATGGTTTTGAAAAACTGTTTTTT.

The chain carries TRBV2 and TRBJ2-2; the D gene is possibly TRBD2 (5 bases). V shed 2 bases and J shed 6 bases, with 10 bases lying between them. The CDR3 is made up of 14 amino acids. CDR1 SNHLY and CDR2 FYNNEI come from the germline V gene. The CDR3 loop reads CASSEWQEAGELFF. CDR3 bases: TGTGCCAGCAGTGAATGGCAGGAGGCCGGGGAGCTGTTTTTT.

V gene TRBV7-2 combines with J gene TRBJ1-1; no firm D call. Germline V gives CDR1 SGHTA, CDR2 FQGNSA. Trimming stripped 5 bases from V and 7 bases from J, with 5 bases between. The length of the CDR3 is 10 residues. The CDR3 here is CASSLIEAFF. In DNA form, the CDR3 reads TGTGCCAGCAGCCTGATTGAAGCTTTCTTT.

V gene TRBV19 combines with J gene TRBJ1-4; 7 positions agree with TRBD1. The CDR3 runs to 15 residues. CDR1 and CDR2 from the germline V gene are LNHDA and SQIVND (reference sequence). V lost 4 bases, J lost 5 bases, and 7 bases stayed unmatched. The CDR3 loop reads CASSNRDSRNEKLFF. The DNA of the CDR3 is TGTGCCAGTAGTAACCGGGACAGCCGGAATGAAAAACTGTTTTTT.

V is TRBV11-2 and J is TRBJ1-1; 9 bases are a match to TRBD1. This CDR3 comprises 15 residues. Germline CDR1 is SGHAT and CDR2 is FQNNGV. With V trimmed by 7 bases and J by 4 bases, 10 bases remained unmatched. CDR3 DNA: TGTGCCAGCACCCCGGAGGGGACAGGGCCCACTGAAGCTTTCTTT. This translates into CASTPEGTGPTEAFF.